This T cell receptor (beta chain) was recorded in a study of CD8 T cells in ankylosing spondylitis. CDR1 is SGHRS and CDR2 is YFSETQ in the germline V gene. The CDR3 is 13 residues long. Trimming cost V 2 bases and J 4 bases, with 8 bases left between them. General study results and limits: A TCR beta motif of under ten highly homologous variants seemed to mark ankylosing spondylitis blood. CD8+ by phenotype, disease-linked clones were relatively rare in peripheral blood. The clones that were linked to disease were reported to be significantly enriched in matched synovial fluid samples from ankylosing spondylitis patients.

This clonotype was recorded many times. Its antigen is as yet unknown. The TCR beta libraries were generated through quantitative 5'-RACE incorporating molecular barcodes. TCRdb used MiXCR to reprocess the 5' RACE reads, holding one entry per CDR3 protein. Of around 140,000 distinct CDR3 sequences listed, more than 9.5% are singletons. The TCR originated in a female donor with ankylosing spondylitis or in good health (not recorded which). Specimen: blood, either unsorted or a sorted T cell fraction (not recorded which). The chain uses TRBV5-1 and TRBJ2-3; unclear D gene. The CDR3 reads CASSLSGADTQYF. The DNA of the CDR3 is TGCGCCAGCAGCTTATCAGGTGCAGATACGCAGTATTTT.